This TCR beta chain was identified during a study of chemoradiotherapy in HPV16-positive cancers. Repeated repertoire sampling spanned the course of chemoradiotherapy. Only in-frame clones appear in the TCRdb table, and some are missing; sequencing was by immunoSEQ multiplex PCR. The repertoire includes some 4,900 clones, over 70% of them detected once, and 14% sits in the top ten. Germline V CDR1 and CDR2: SEHNR, FQNEAQ (reference sequence). CDR3 size: 15 residues. V shed 1 base and J 9 bases; nucleotides not matched to a gene: 9. The sequence was obtained from a human donor with HPV-associated anogenital cancer. The chain has TRBV7-9 and TRBJ2-5; TRBD2 matches at 9 bases. The sequencing here drew on tumor tissue, taken from a patient who underwent chemoradiotherapy. Written as DNA, the CDR3 is TGTGCCAGCAGCTTAGGAAGCGGGGGGACCGCTTCCCAGTACTTC. It translates to CASSLGSGGTASQYF.